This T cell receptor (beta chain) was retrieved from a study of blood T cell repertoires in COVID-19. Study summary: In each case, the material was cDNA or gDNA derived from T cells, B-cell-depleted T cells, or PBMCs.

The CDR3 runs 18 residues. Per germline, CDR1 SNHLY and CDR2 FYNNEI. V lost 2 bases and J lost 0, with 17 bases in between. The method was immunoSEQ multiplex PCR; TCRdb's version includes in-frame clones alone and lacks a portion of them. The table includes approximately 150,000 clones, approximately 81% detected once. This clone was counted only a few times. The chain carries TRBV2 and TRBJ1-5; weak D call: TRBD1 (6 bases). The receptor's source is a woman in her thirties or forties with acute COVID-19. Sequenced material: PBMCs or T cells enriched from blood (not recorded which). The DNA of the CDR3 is TGTGCCAGCAGTGAACTCCAGGGGTCACATTATAGCAATCAGCCCCAGCATTTT. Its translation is CASSELQGSHYSNQPQHF.